Listed here are 4 T cell receptor beta chains from one sample, sequenced in a study of type 1 and type 2 diabetes patients. The PCR template was genomic DNA. A primer set of 30 forward and 13 reverse primers amplified the CDR3. TCRdb re-derived calls from the multiplex PCR reads in MiXCR, one entry per CDR3 protein. This sample has about 290,000 distinct CDR3 sequences, with approximately 45% found just once. The sample comprised peripheral blood mononuclear cells (PBMCs). These TCRs come from a man aged 18 to 30 with type 2 diabetes.

A few counts support this clonotype. The chain recombines TRBV27 with TRBJ1-6; D ambiguous. V lost 5 bases and J lost 8, with 7 bases in between. Germline CDR1 and CDR2: MNHEY and SMNVEV (reference sequence). The CDR3 runs to 12 residues. CDR3 coding DNA: TGTGCCAGCAGTCCTTTGTATTCACCCCTCCACTTT. Translated: CASSPLYSPLHF.

The rearrangement uses TRBV2 and TRBJ1-1, with TRBD1 identical over 7 bases. The trim removed 5 bases at V and 4 bases at J, leaving 7 bases unmatched. The CDR3 covers 14 residues. CDR1 is SNHLY, CDR2 FYNNEI, per germline. As DNA, the CDR3 is TGTGCCAGCAGTCCCCAGGGGGGGGTCACTGAAGCTTTCTTT. Translating gives CASSPQGGVTEAFF.

The rearrangement joins TRBV19 to TRBJ2-1; D is uncertain. CDR3 length equals 12 residues. Between the trimmed V and J ends, which lost 6 bases and 3 bases, there was a span of 6 bases. Germline loops: CDR1 LNHDA, CDR2 SQIVND (reference sequence). The CDR3, as DNA: TGTGCCAGTAGCGGCGGCTACAATGAGCAGTTCTTC. Its translation: CASSGGYNEQFF.

The chain couples TRBV7-2 to TRBJ2-3; D may be TRBD1 (6 bases). V lost 6 bases, J lost 1 base, and 14 bases lay in between. This CDR3 region has 15 residues. Germline CDR1 is SGHTA and CDR2 is FQGNSA. The CDR3 sequence: CASRHRTGRTDTQYF. The DNA for the CDR3 is TGTGCCAGCAGACATAGAACAGGGCGCACAGATACGCAGTATTTT.